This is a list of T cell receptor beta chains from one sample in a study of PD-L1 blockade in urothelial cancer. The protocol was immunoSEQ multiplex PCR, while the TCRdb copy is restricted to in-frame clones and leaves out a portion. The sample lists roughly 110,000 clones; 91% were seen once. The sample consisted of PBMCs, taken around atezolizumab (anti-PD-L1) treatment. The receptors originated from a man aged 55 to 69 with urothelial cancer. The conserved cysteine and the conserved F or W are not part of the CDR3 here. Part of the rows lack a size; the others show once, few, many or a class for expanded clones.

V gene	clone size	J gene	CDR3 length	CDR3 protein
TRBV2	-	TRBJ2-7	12	ASSGTSGAYEQY
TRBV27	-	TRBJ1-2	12	ASSSRDRAPGYT
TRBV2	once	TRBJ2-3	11	ASSEVGGDTQY
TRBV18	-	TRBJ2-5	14	ASSPPGQGGRETQY
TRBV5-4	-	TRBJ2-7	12	ASSPRDTSYEQY
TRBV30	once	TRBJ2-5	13	AWSGDSWVRETQY
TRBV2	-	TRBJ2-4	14	ASSEGASLAKNIQY
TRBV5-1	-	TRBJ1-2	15	ASSRQGTGAVNYGYT
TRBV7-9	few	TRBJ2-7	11	ASSLVWSYEQY
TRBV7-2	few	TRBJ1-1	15	ASSLVPQGLLNTEAF
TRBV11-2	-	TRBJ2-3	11	ASSLGAAGVQY
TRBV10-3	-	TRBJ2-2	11	ATSGGRTGELF
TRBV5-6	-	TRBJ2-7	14	ASSLWGAGGPFEQY
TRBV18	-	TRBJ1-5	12	ASSGQGTGQPQH
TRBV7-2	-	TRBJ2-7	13	ASSPRTSGVLEQY
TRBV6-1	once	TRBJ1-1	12	ASILRRGGTEAF
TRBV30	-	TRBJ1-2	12	AWTPLGRNYGYT
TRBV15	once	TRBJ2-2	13	ATSRDRMNTGELF
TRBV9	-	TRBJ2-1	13	ASSPRGNSYNEQF
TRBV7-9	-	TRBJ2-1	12	ASSRDRGLDEQF
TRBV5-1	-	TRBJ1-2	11	ASSFDREGGYT
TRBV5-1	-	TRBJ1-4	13	ASSGTGATNEKLF
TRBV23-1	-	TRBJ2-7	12	ARKTGTGFHEQY
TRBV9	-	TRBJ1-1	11	ASSVANGGTAF
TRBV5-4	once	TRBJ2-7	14	ASSRAAGPSSYEQY
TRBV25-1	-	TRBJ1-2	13	ASSAAGTVNYGYT
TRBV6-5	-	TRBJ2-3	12	ASCISNAQDTQY
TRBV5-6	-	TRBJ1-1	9	ASSLQGEAF
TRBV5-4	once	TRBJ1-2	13	ASSFRRTPNYGYT
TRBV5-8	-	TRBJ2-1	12	ASRNPTSVHEQF
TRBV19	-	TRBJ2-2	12	ASSTLTGSGELF
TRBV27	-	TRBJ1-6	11	ASGSSYNSPLH
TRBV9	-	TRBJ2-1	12	ASSGPGQNNEQF
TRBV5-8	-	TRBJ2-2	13	ASSFRAGIAGELF
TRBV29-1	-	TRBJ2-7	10	STMTGTYEQY
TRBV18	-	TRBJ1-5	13	ASSPRTGVNQPQH
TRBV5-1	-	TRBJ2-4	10	ASSLEGNIQY
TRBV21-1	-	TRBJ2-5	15	ASSKGHRGRVKETQY
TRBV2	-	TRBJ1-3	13	ASRFAQISGNTIY
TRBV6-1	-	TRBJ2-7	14	ASSEITSGGRNQQY
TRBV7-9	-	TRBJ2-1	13	ASSFRLAGDNEQF
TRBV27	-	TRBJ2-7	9	ASSGGLAPY
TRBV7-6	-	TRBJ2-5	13	ASSPGRVLQETQY
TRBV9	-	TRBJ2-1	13	ASSVTGQLNNEQF
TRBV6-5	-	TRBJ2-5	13	ASSYGTSGVGTQY
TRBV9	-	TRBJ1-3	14	ASSPRTDISGNTIY
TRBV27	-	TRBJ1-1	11	ASSMGGNTEAF
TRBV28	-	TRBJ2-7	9	ASRGGLEQY
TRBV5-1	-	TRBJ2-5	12	ASSFGQGAETQY
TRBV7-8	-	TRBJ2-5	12	ASSLDWKGGAQY
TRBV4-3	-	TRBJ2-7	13	ASSQEIHSTYEQY
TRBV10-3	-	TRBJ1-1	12	AISESGTRGEAF
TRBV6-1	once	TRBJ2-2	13	ASSATGGGSGELF
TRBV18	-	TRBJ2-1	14	ASSPIRGGTYNEQF